What follows describes a single T cell receptor (beta chain). Its specificity is not known. The sample originates from a study of T cell responses to AZD1222 COVID-19 vaccine. Study in general: Second doses that came at about 4 or about 12 weeks were put together.

The CDR3 covers 17 residues. J was trimmed by 0 bases and V by 3 bases; bases with no gene match: 10. The germline CDR1 and CDR2 sequences are SGDLS and YYNGEE. Study-level findings and limits: Most donors were white British, females outnumbered males, and clonal diversity was possibly underestimated. Within unmutated variant regions lay the reported targets of nearly half of spike-specific TCRs.

Here immunoSEQ multiplex PCR was the method, and the copy in TCRdb shows in-frame clones only, minus some. The sample consists of about 100,000 clones, around nine tenths of them appearing once. The chain carries TRBV9 and TRBJ2-7; 9 bases agree with TRBD1. The clonotype comes from an adult in good health. The input for sequencing was peripheral blood, taken on day 0 of AZD1222 vaccination. CDR3 protein: CASSAGTGKWGSYEQYF. The CDR3 nucleotides are TGTGCCAGCAGCGCCGGGACAGGGAAGTGGGGCTCCTACGAGCAGTACTTC.